Listed here are 30 T cell receptor beta chains from one sample, sequenced in a study of blood T cells in healthy people across ages (dated by TCRdb to 2013 to 2016). Library preparation used 5' RACE. Data came from an Illumina HiSeq 2500. The second PCR ran for roughly 6 to 11 cycles and used a J-beta primer mix along with a sample-barcoded 5' primer. TCRdb cleaned the public reads at Q25 with fastp, built clones with MiXCR and kept in-frame beta chains. A single entry per CDR3 protein holds the most common genes and DNA from its merged rows. The table for this sample lists around 990,000 distinct CDR3 sequences; approximately 26% of them were counted only once. The ten largest clones capture around 0.7% of the sample. The sample was also reused in another study, on T cells of mothers and their children.

The sample consisted of blood. These receptors came from a girl aged 2-10 years in good health.

This clonotype was detected many times. CDR3 coding DNA: TGCAGCGTTGAGCGGGGTGAAAAACTGTTTTTT. It is translated as CSVERGEKLFF. The gene calls are TRBV29-1 and TRBJ1-4; the D is unclear. CDR1 is SQVTM and CDR2 is ANQGSEA in the germline V gene. The CDR3 is made up of 11 amino acids. The V gene lost 3 bases and the J gene lost 7 bases, with 6 bases spanning the gap.

A note on this clonotype: Sequence at one end of the junction differs from germline and may be a read error. The chain is built from TRBV12-3 or TRBV12-4 and TRBJ2-1, with a possible D match to TRBD1 (6 bases). The CDR3 length is 15 residues. CDR3 in DNA: TGTGCCAGCAGTTTAGCGCTAGGGCTCCGCAGGGGATTAATCTTC. This translates into CASSLALGLRRGLIF.

The J gene is TRBJ1-1, the V gene TRBV20-1; a weak D match, TRBD1 (5 bases). Germline V lookup: CDR1 DFQATT, CDR2 SNEGSKA (reference sequence). The CDR3 loop spans 13 amino acids. Between the trimmed V and J ends, which lost 2 bases and 11 bases, there was a span of 18 bases. The CDR3: CSARLGNEGTAFF. The CDR3 coding sequence is TGCAGTGCTAGACTCGGTAACGAGGGGACGGCTTTCTTT.

The chain carries TRBV15 and TRBJ1-4; D remains ambiguous. This CDR3 comprises 16 residues. Germline V gene sequence: CDR1 LNHNV, CDR2 YYDKDF (reference sequence). V was trimmed by 0 bases and J by 7 bases, leaving 15 bases between them. Written as DNA, the CDR3 is TGTGCCACCAGCAGAGAATTGTTAGGGATGGGTGAAAAACTGTTTTTT. Translated: CATSRELLGMGEKLFF.

The V gene is TRBV21-1, the J gene TRBJ2-5; TRBD1, as called in the table, went unchecked against the DNA. TRBV21-1 is annotated as a pseudogene. The CDR3 is made up of 15 amino acids. The CDR3 is CASRGPGQGKETQYF. CDR3 coding DNA: TGTGCCAGCAGAGGGCCGGGACAGGGTAAAGAGACCCAGTACTTC.

J is TRBJ2-2 and V is TRBV7-9; D not resolved. Germline V gives CDR1 SEHNR, CDR2 FQNEAQ (reference sequence). The V end lost 2 bases, the J end lost 2 bases, and 9 bases lay between the germline ends. The CDR3 runs 15 residues. For the CDR3, the DNA is TGTGCCAGCAGCTTAAGAGATAGTAACACCGGGGAGCTGTTTTTT. It encodes CASSLRDSNTGELFF.

The chain carries TRBV9 and TRBJ2-6, with TRBD2 identical over 7 bases. Per the germline V gene, CDR1 is SGDLS and CDR2 is YYNGEE. After removal of 0 bases from V and 1 base from J, the junction contained 13 bases not matched to a gene. The length of the CDR3 is 20 residues. CDR3 DNA: TGTGCCAGCAGCGTAGAAGCGGGGCTCATGGTACTGTCTGGGGCCAACGTCCTGACTTTC. It is translated as CASSVEAGLMVLSGANVLTF.

V gene TRBV29-1 combines with J gene TRBJ2-1; TRBD2 matches 10 bases. Per the germline V gene, CDR1 is SQVTM and CDR2 is ANQGSEA. The CDR3 is made up of 16 amino acids. J lost 9 bases, V lost 3 bases, and 14 bases had no gene match. Here the CDR3 reads CSVEISASGSIVEQFF. The CDR3 DNA sequence: TGCAGCGTTGAGATATCGGCTAGCGGGAGTATAGTTGAGCAGTTCTTC.

Ten or more counts support this clonotype. V gene TRBV20-1 combines with J gene TRBJ2-5; D perhaps matches TRBD1 (5 bases). The V gene lost 3 bases and the J gene lost 3 bases, with 5 bases spanning the gap. Per germline, CDR1 DFQATT and CDR2 SNEGSKA (reference sequence). The CDR3 covers 11 residues. The CDR3 DNA reads as TGCAGTGCTAGCAGGGAAGAGACCCAGTACTTC. It translates to CSASREETQYF.

J is TRBJ1-5 and V is TRBV20-1, with D uncertain. This CDR3 spans 16 amino acids. Germline V gives CDR1 DFQATT, CDR2 SNEGSKA (reference sequence). The ends were cut back, 4 bases at V and 0 bases at J, with 16 bases in the middle. CDR3 sequence reads: CSANPLSGGSNQPQHF. The CDR3 DNA reads TGCAGTGCTAACCCTCTATCTGGCGGTAGCAATCAGCCCCAGCATTTT.

The V gene is TRBV7-8, the J gene TRBJ2-4; D perhaps matches TRBD2 (6 bases). Trimming cost V 4 bases and J 7 bases, with 26 bases left between them. The CDR3 consists of 18 residues. Germline V lookup: CDR1 SGHVS, CDR2 FQNEAQ. The CDR3: CASSCRQGGGLACNIQYF. The CDR3 nucleotides are TGTGCCAGCAGCTGCCGCCAGGGAGGAGGTCTAGCATGTAACATTCAGTACTTC.

The J gene is TRBJ2-1, the V gene TRBV12-3 or TRBV12-4; D call uncertain. CDR3 length equals 13 residues. Trimming removed 7 bases at V and 9 bases at J, with 16 bases between. As DNA, the CDR3 is TGTGCCAGCAAGTATGATGCAATGGGTGAGCAGTTCTTC. It is translated as CASKYDAMGEQFF.

This clonotype was detected ten times or more. The chain links TRBV12-3 or TRBV12-4 to TRBJ1-1; 7 bases match TRBD1. The CDR3 runs to 14 residues. V shed 5 bases, J shed 0 bases, and the junction held 3 bases outside the gene matches. DNA for the CDR3: TGTGCCAGCAGTCCAGGGGGAGTGAACACTGAAGCTTTCTTT. As protein: CASSPGGVNTEAFF.

The genes are TRBV27 and TRBJ1-2; 8 nucleotides line up with TRBD1. Trimming took 0 bases from V and 6 from J; bases not matched to a gene: 3. There are 14 residues in the CDR3. Germline assignment: CDR1 MNHEY and CDR2 SMNVEV (reference sequence). The CDR3 region has the DNA TGTGCCAGCAGTTTATCCGGACAGGGCAATGGCTACACCTTC. This translates into CASSLSGQGNGYTF.

The V call is TRBV7-3, the J call TRBJ2-1; TRBD2 aligns across 9 bases. The germline V gene encodes CDR1 SGHTA and CDR2 FQGTGA. The CDR3 extends over 16 amino acids. J was trimmed by 2 bases and V by 2 bases; bases with no gene match: 4. CDR3 sequence: CASSLRAGGTYNEQFF. CDR3 DNA: TGTGCCAGCAGCTTACGAGCGGGGGGTACCTACAATGAGCAGTTCTTC.

This clonotype has more than one count but fewer than ten. The chain couples TRBV12-3 or TRBV12-4 to TRBJ1-1; D remains ambiguous. The CDR3 is made up of 11 amino acids. V lost 5 bases to trimming and J lost 6 bases, with 7 bases between them. Here the CDR3 reads CASSPDSEAFF. The CDR3 DNA follows: TGTGCCAGCAGTCCGGACTCTGAAGCTTTCTTT.

The chain uses TRBV12-3 or TRBV12-4 and TRBJ2-5; D may match TRBD1 or TRBD2 (7 bases each). CDR3 length: 16 amino acids. V lost 4 bases to trimming and J lost 5 bases, with 20 bases between them. The CDR3 region is CASSSVVRQGGETQYF. CDR3 DNA sequence: TGTGCCAGCAGTTCGGTTGTCCGACAGGGAGGGGAGACCCAGTACTTC.

The V and J genes are TRBV5-1 and TRBJ2-5, with D possibly being TRBD2 (5 bases). Looked up from germline, CDR1 is SGHRS and CDR2 is YFSETQ. The CDR3 covers 15 residues. Trimming removed 4 bases at V and 5 bases at J, with 18 bases between. The CDR3 protein is CASSPEARERETQYF. CDR3 in DNA: TGCGCCAGCAGCCCAGAGGCCCGGGAACGGGAGACCCAGTACTTC.

The sample holds a few counts of this clonotype. This chain links TRBV12-5 with TRBJ2-5; D ambiguous. The J call may not be correct, given that the DNA end is closer to TRBJ2-1. The CDR3 sequence is 11 residues long. In germline, CDR1 is LGHNT, CDR2 FRNRAP. DNA for the CDR3: TGTGCTAGTGGTTATCAAGTAGAGCAGTTCTTC. Protein sequence: CASGYQVEQFF.

This clonotype has more than one count but fewer than ten. The V call is TRBV10-3, the J call TRBJ1-1, with D possibly being TRBD1 (6 bases). V lost 7 bases, J lost 7 bases, and 10 bases lay in between. Germline CDR1 reads ENHRY; CDR2 reads SYGVKD. This CDR3 comprises 11 residues. The chain's CDR3 is CAIKGGDEAFF. The CDR3 bases are TGTGCCATCAAGGGGGGTGATGAAGCTTTCTTT.

To note about this clonotype: A much larger clone is a single base away; this may be a read error. Without the conserved terminal phenylalanine or tryptophan, this CDR3 likely stems from a read error. The rearrangement links TRBV7-2 to TRBJ1-5, with D possibly being TRBD1 (5 bases). Trimming took 5 bases from V and 1 from J, leaving 9 bases between them. CDR1 and CDR2 from the germline V gene are SGHTA and FQGNSA. The CDR3 totals 14 residues. This chain's CDR3 is CASSPDRSNQPQHS. CDR3 coding DNA: TGTGCCAGCAGCCCCGACAGAAGCAATCAGCCCCAGCATTCT.

The V gene is TRBV4-3, the J gene TRBJ1-2; 10 bases fit TRBD1. The length of the CDR3 is 17 residues. The trim removed 4 bases at V and 6 bases at J, leaving 14 bases unmatched. From germline, CDR1 is LGHNA and CDR2 YSLEER. The CDR3 reads CASSPFESGQGIHGYTF. The CDR3 DNA sequence: TGCGCCAGCAGCCCCTTTGAGTCGGGACAGGGGATCCATGGCTACACCTTC.

The V gene is TRBV19, the J gene TRBJ2-5; D may match TRBD1 or TRBD2 (5 bases each). The J call may be in error: the DNA end matches TRBJ2-7 better. Germline V gene data show CDR1 as LNHDA and CDR2 as SQIVND (reference sequence). CDR3 length equals 12 residues. The CDR3 DNA follows: TGTGCCAGTAGTATGGGGGACTACGAGCAGTACTTC. Translating it yields CASSMGDYEQYF.

This clonotype was observed a handful of times. The chain carries TRBV14 and TRBJ2-5, with 9 bases aligning to TRBD2. The DNA end lines up better with TRBJ2-1; the J call may be wrong. The CDR3 has 15 amino acids. Germline V gene data show CDR1 as SGHDN and CDR2 as FVKESK. CDR3 sequence reads: CASSQDAGLANEQFF. The CDR3 DNA sequence: TGTGCCAGCAGCCAAGATGCGGGACTAGCCAATGAGCAGTTCTTC.

V is TRBV4-2 and J is TRBJ2-7; D possibly corresponds to TRBD2 (5 bases). The CDR3 is 14 residues long. V lost 1 base and J 7 bases, leaving 14 bases between the germline ends. CDR1 and CDR2 (germline): LGHNA, YNFKEQ. CDR3 nucleotides: TGTGCCAGCAGCCAAGTCGATAGGAGAGGGGAGCAGTACTTC. Amino acid sequence: CASSQVDRRGEQYF.

The chain employs TRBV28 and TRBJ2-1; 8 positions match TRBD1. Trimming took 5 bases from V and 8 from J; bases not matched to a gene: 14. Germline V CDR1 and CDR2: MDHEN, SYDVKM. The CDR3 loop spans 16 amino acids. The CDR3 nucleotides read TGTGCCAGCAGTCCCAGGACAGGGAATCCCCTGGATGAGCAGTTCTTC. It encodes CASSPRTGNPLDEQFF.

This clonotype was found once. J is TRBJ2-6 and V is TRBV27; D is undetermined. Germline V CDR1 and CDR2: MNHEY, SMNVEV (reference sequence). This CDR3 region has 14 residues. The V end was cut by 5 bases, the J end by 7 bases, with 12 bases between. CDR3 sequence reads: CASSPSRNANVLTF. CDR3 coding DNA: TGTGCCAGCAGTCCCTCCCGCAATGCCAACGTCCTGACTTTC.

This clonotype was counted only a few times. The genes are TRBV7-3 and TRBJ2-1; the D gene is possibly TRBD1 (5 bases). The CDR3 totals 13 residues. Germline assignment: CDR1 SGHTA and CDR2 FQGTGA. Trimming pared 3 bases from V and 7 bases from J, leaving 10 bases between. DNA for the CDR3: TGTGCCAGCAGCTTTACCTCAGGGAATGAGCAGTTCTTC. This codes for CASSFTSGNEQFF.

This sequence joins TRBV5-1 and TRBJ2-1; D unresolved. The CDR3 has 12 amino acids. V lost 0 bases to trimming and J lost 10 bases, with 8 bases between them. Looked up from germline, CDR1 is SGHRS and CDR2 is YFSETQ. CDR3 region: CASSLAAAEQFF. CDR3 in DNA: TGCGCCAGCAGCTTGGCGGCGGCCGAGCAGTTCTTC.

The gene calls are TRBV4-1 and TRBJ2-7, with D perhaps assigned TRBD1 or TRBD2 (6 bases each). CDR3 length: 16 amino acids. The germline V gene encodes CDR1 MGHRA and CDR2 YSYEKL. V was cut by 1 base and J by 0 bases, with 13 bases left in between. The CDR3 DNA sequence: TGCGCCAGCAGCCAAGTTAGGGGGGCCTACTCCTACGAGCAGTACTTC. Amino acid sequence: CASSQVRGAYSYEQYF.